This TCR beta chain was documented in a study of T-cell memory formation after mild COVID-19. Study findings and constraints: Still unconfirmed is whether the second-wave clones peaking on day 37 recognized SARS-CoV-2.

There are many counts of this clonotype. Its antigen is undetermined. TCRdb re-derived calls from the 5' RACE reads in MiXCR, one entry per CDR3 protein. Found here are tens of thousands of distinct CDR3 sequences, 9% to 9.5% of them singletons; the top ten hold around 1.1%. Trimming cost V 4 bases and J 0 bases; bases outside gene matches: 12. This CDR3 contains 18 residues. The chain employs TRBV12-3 or TRBV12-4 and TRBJ2-7; 10 bases match TRBD1. Sequenced material: PBMCs or a T cell subset sorted from them (not recorded which). This clonotype was obtained from a man between 18 and 35 years old who had mild COVID-19 (a few samples of this study predate the infection). Cell type and time point are not known. The CDR3 region has the DNA TGTGCCAGCAGTTCCGACTGGACAGGGGGTATCACCTCCTACGAGCAGTACTTC. As protein: CASSSDWTGGITSYEQYF.